This T cell receptor beta chain was observed in a study of blood T cells in healthy people across ages. Primers used in a second PCR of about 7 to 12 cycles were a sample-barcoded 5' primer and a J-beta primer mix. One entry per CDR3 protein, called by TCRdb with MiXCR from the 5' RACE reads. Of 630,000 or so distinct CDR3 sequences listed, roughly 32% are singletons. This clonotype was recorded a few times. CDR1 and CDR2 (germline): MNHEY, SVGAGI. The ends lost 5 bases at V and 2 bases at J; junction bases unmatched: 8. This CDR3 is 16 amino acids long. Input material: blood. The TCR comes from a woman aged 80 or over in good health. The chain couples TRBV6-5 to TRBJ2-3; 9 nucleotides line up with TRBD1. The CDR3 loop is CASSRAGTGHTDTQYF. CDR3 in DNA: TGTGCCAGCAGTCGAGCCGGGACAGGGCACACAGATACGCAGTATTTT.